The sequence of this T cell receptor (beta chain) was determined in a study of OX40 agonist ivuxolimab in advanced cancers. About the full investigation: Ivuxolimab was a fully human IgG2 agonistic monoclonal antibody targeting the costimulatory receptor OX40 (CD134). Intravenous ivuxolimab was administered to patients every 2 weeks at six dose levels: 0.01, 0.1, 0.3, 1.5, 3 and 10 mg/kg. Of the approximately 50 dose-escalation patients, hepatocellular carcinoma was present in approximately 20, melanoma in approximately 15, renal cell carcinoma in 9 and head and neck cancer in 9. In the dose-escalation cohort, approximately 82% of patients were male, and the mean age was around 60 years, with a range of 23 to 79. Patients were allowed to have had prior anti-PD-1, anti-PD-L1 or anti-CTLA-4 therapy, and 40% of the dose-escalation patients had been treated with checkpoint inhibitors. Three dose-escalation patients achieved partial responses, one with hepatocellular carcinoma and two with cutaneous melanoma. Peripheral TCRbeta sequencing aimed to test whether ivuxolimab altered TCR sequence diversity and caused clonal T-cell expansion. The monotherapy dose-escalation portion (N of about 50 patients) of the phase I ivuxolimab trial is reported in the paper. The full study reports these points: In the 0.1-3.0 mg/kg groups, partial responders were among the patients with the lowest normalized peripheral clonal expansion, particularly in CD8+ T cells. The antigen specificity of the peripheral T cells that underwent clonal expansion was not determined. Low levels of normalized T-cell clonal expansion were also seen in some nonresponding patients. Clonal expansion of both CD4+ and CD8+ blood T cells was observed from baseline to week 6 at doses 0.1 to 3.0 mg/kg. On average, CD8+ T cells showed more expanded clones than CD4+ T cells after ivuxolimab.

Patients with a history of autoimmune disease or receiving systemic immunosuppression were excluded from the trial. Peripheral blood for TCR sequencing was drawn from every dose cohort at baseline, at cycle 4 day 1 and at cycle 7 day 1. Samples came from an open-label, multicenter, first-in-human phase I dose-escalation trial of ivuxolimab. Adults with locally advanced or metastatic head and neck squamous cell, hepatocellular, melanoma or renal cell carcinoma were enrolled in the trial. Before TCR sequencing, CD4+ and CD8+ T cells were separately sorted from peripheral blood. Regarding this clone: Its specific antigen is unknown. Nothing much larger sits one base from this clone, and base qualities are not available.

For sequencing of the TCRbeta CDR3 region, genomic DNA was extracted from the sorted cells. The immunoSEQ Assay was used for sequencing of TCRbeta CDR3 regions. TCRdb's version of the immuneACCESS table is confined to in-frame rearrangements and falls short of the full clone set. An unresolved V gene accounts for under half of the shortfall where checked; the remainder is of unknown origin. The sample table lists tens of thousands of clones, around 84% of them with a count of one. Roughly 1.7% of the sample belongs to the ten largest clones. V is cut by 0 bases and J by 6 bases, and the space between the germline ends is 15 bases. As encoded in the germline V gene, CDR1 is SGDLS while CDR2 is YYNGEE. CDR3 length: 15 amino acids, cysteine to phenylalanine. The CDR3 DNA has 45 bases and is translated from base 1.

This receptor chain uses TRBV9 and TRBJ1-2; the D segment cannot be called with confidence. This clonotype was sampled from an adult with an advanced solid tumor such as melanoma, head and neck, liver or kidney cancer. Sequenced material: CD4+ or CD8+ T cells sorted from blood, taken in a trial of the OX40 agonist ivuxolimab. The CDR3 region: CASSVASAMGHGYTF. The nucleotides read TGTGCCAGCAGCGTAGCTTCAGCGATGGGTCATGGCTACACCTTC.